The present T cell receptor beta chain was sequenced within a study of blood T cell repertoires in COVID-19. Study at large: T cells, B-cell-depleted T cells, or PBMCs provided the cDNA or gDNA that served as material.

The V and J ends lost 4 bases and 3 bases, in that order; junction bases with no gene match: 1. The length of the CDR3 is 14 residues. Germline-derived CDR1 and CDR2 are SGHTA and FQGNSA. Authors' analysis steps: Estimation of nucleated cell counts was performed using reference gene primer amplification. Libraries were prepared by immunoSEQ multiplex PCR; TCRdb keeps only in-frame clonotypes and omits some of them. V, J and clone size reflect that table, while D and trimming were determined from the DNA. The table has about 240,000 clones, about 88% seen once. This clone was detected only a few times.

This chain uses TRBV7-2 with TRBJ1-4, with 8 bases lining up with TRBD1. The sequencing input was peripheral blood. This receptor was identified in a woman aged 65 to 85 with active or convalescent COVID-19. DNA of the CDR3: TGTGCCAGCAGCTCAGGGGGCTCTAATGAAAAACTGTTTTTT. Translating gives CASSSGGSNEKLFF.